The subject of this entry is one T cell receptor beta chain. It has no known antigen specificity. Within one base of it there is no much larger clone, and no base qualities were kept. Participants in the prospective study were enrolled through a virtual design, were aged about 18 to 89 years, and lived in approximately 25 United States geographic areas. To assign participants to cohorts, the prospective study relied on clinical history that participants themselves reported in a screening survey and a study questionnaire. ImmuneRACE Cohort 3 recovered participants were defined by two consecutive negative NP/OP PCR tests, healthcare professional clearance, or symptom resolution. Mobile phlebotomists in the prospective study collected whole blood, serum and a nasopharyngeal or oropharyngeal swab from every participant. Over an approximately 2-month period, participants in the prospective study had the option of providing additional blood draws and questionnaires. Prospective study blood samples were shipped either frozen or at room temperature before DNA extraction.

This entry comes from a study of blood T cell repertoires in COVID-19 (TCRdb year 2020). For context, the study as a whole: Samples from collaborators originated in the United States, Italy and Spain and spanned both the acute and convalescent phases of COVID-19. The prospective study material was composed of cDNA or gDNA derived from T cells, B-cell-depleted T cells, or PBMCs. Deeply sampled blood TCRbeta repertoires from subjects exposed to, actively infected with, or recovered from COVID-19 were included in the dataset. The repertoires were released in a freely available public database intended as a resource for research on the immune response to SARS-CoV-2. The samples were drawn from the first 160 participants of the ongoing ImmuneRACE study and from some 1,300 subjects provided by 6 global collaborators. A de-identified subject ID, COVID-19 status, age in years and sex were almost always included in the sample metadata. Where available, HLA class I and class II types were obtained from metadata supplied by the sample provider rather than from assay-based typing. Points the paper makes about the study in general: Clinical and demographic metadata were provided uncurated, with the amount varying by source and participant.

The immunoSEQ Assay, a bias-controlled multiplex PCR, was used to amplify TCRbeta CDR3 regions from genomic DNA. The original methods were these. The number of nucleated cells in each sample was estimated by amplification of reference gene primers within the assay. To quantify the absolute abundance of each unique TCRbeta CDR3 rearrangement, sequence reads were collapsed and filtered. For each sample, productive Simpson clonality was calculated as the square root of Simpson's diversity index across productive rearrangements. This immuneACCESS table, as held by TCRdb, lists in-frame sequences with V and J called but not all clones. Of the missing ones, under half trace to an unresolved V gene in checked studies; the others have no known cause. Clonal size and the V and J genes are those of that table, whereas D and trimming came from the DNA. Present in this sample are approximately 170,000 clones, less than 90% of which were seen just once. The leading ten clones occupy about 4.6% of the sample.

The CDR3 sequence holds 16 residues, the cysteine and phenylalanine included. The CDR3 DNA has 48 bases and is translated from base 1. The germline V gene encodes CDR1 SGHNT and CDR2 YYREEE (reference sequence). Ends trimmed: V by 5 bases, J by 7 bases; bases unmatched to a gene: 11. Sequenced: PBMCs or T cells enriched from blood (not recorded which). This clonotype originated in a woman in her fifties or sixties who had recovered from COVID-19. This receptor chain uses TRBV5-4 and TRBJ1-6; 8 junctional bases match TRBD1. Here the CDR3 is given as CASSFARGLGNSPLHF. The sequenced DNA: TGTGCCAGCAGTTTCGCCAGGGGGCTTGGAAATTCACCCCTCCACTTT.